Below are 22 T cell receptor beta chains sequenced from a single sample in a study of technical replicates of blood from several donors. Some clones are missing from TCRdb's copy, which holds only in-frame ones; the method was immunoSEQ multiplex PCR. The repertoire has 35,000 to 50,000 clones, about 96% of them found once; the top ten carry around 0.35%. Source material: T cells isolated from PBMCs. The receptors shown here come from a human donor in good health.

This clone occurred once. The chain combines TRBV6-5 with TRBJ1-2; TRBD1 matches at 7 bases. The CDR3 consists of 13 residues. V was clipped by 6 bases and J by 6 bases; unmatched bases: 7. Germline CDR1 and CDR2: MNHEY and SVGAGI. The CDR3: CASRWTGGDGYTF. The CDR3 coding sequence is TGTGCCAGCAGGTGGACAGGTGGAGATGGCTACACCTTC.

The CDR3 nucleotides read TGTGCCAGCAGTCTGACAGGTAACACTGAAGCTTTCTTT. It specifies CASSLTGNTEAFF. This chain connects TRBV11-1 to TRBJ1-1; TRBD1 is a possible D gene (6 bases). Germline assignment: CDR1 SGHAT and CDR2 FQDESV (reference sequence). V was clipped by 6 bases and J by 2 bases, with 10 bases between them. CDR3 length equals 13 residues.

The CDR3 DNA follows: TGTGCCAGTAGTAGACAGATCTCTGGAAACACCATATATTTT. Its translation: CASSRQISGNTIYF. This chain joins TRBV19 and TRBJ1-3, with D possibly TRBD1 on 5 matching bases. Trimming cost V 4 bases and J 0 bases, with 7 bases left between them. The CDR3 is made up of 14 amino acids. Germline CDR1 LNHDA, CDR2 SQIVND (reference sequence).

The J gene is TRBJ2-7, the V gene TRBV27; 12 bases are shared with TRBD1. With V trimmed by 5 bases and J by 4 bases, 6 bases remained unmatched. CDR1 is MNHEY, CDR2 SMNVEV, per germline (reference sequence). This CDR3 is built from 15 residues. The CDR3 nucleotides read TGTGCCAGCAGTGTACCGGGACAGGGGGCTTACGAGCAGTACTTC. This sequence encodes CASSVPGQGAYEQYF.

The rearrangement uses TRBV27 and TRBJ1-2; D possibly corresponds to TRBD1 (5 bases). CDR1 is MNHEY and CDR2 is SMNVEV in the germline V gene (reference sequence). The CDR3 runs to 13 residues. Trimming took off 0 bases at V and 7 bases at J, with 9 bases between the two ends. The CDR3 DNA follows: TGTGCCAGCAGTTTATCGGTCAGGGTTGGCTACACCTTC. Protein: CASSLSVRVGYTF.

This chain connects TRBV9 to TRBJ1-5; a possible D gene is TRBD1 (6 bases). Germline CDR1 and CDR2: SGDLS and YYNGEE. Trimming shortened V by 0 bases and J by 4 bases, and 8 bases separated the two germline ends. CDR3 length: 14 residues. The CDR3 reads CASSVGQENQPQHF. The DNA of the CDR3 is TGTGCCAGCAGCGTAGGACAGGAGAATCAGCCCCAGCATTTT.

The rearrangement joins TRBV5-6 to TRBJ2-7, with 10 bases lining up with TRBD1. The germline CDR1 and CDR2 sequences are SGHDT and YYEEEE. The CDR3 contains 17 residues. The V gene end was trimmed by 3 bases and the J gene end by 0 bases; junction bases not matched to a gene: 9. The CDR3, as DNA: TGTGCCAGCAGCTCACCGGGACAGGGGATTAACTCCTACGAGCAGTACTTC. Protein product: CASSSPGQGINSYEQYF.

The rearrangement links TRBV27 to TRBJ1-1; D is perhaps TRBD1 (6 bases). This CDR3 is 14 amino acids long. V lost 3 bases, J lost 3 bases, and 11 bases lay in between. CDR1 and CDR2 from the germline V gene are MNHEY and SMNVEV (reference sequence). As DNA, the CDR3 is TGTGCCAGCAGTTTTCGGGGGGCTTACACTGAAGCTTTCTTT. It yields the protein CASSFRGAYTEAFF.

The chain is built from TRBV27 and TRBJ2-5; 7 nucleotides line up with TRBD1. The CDR3 sequence is 15 residues long. Trimming took 2 bases from V and 4 from J; bases not matched to a gene: 7. The germline V gene has CDR1 MNHEY and CDR2 SMNVEV (reference sequence). CDR3 in amino acids: CASSLVRGIGETQYF. Here the CDR3 DNA reads TGTGCCAGCAGTTTAGTCAGGGGGATCGGAGAGACCCAGTACTTC.

The CDR3 DNA reads TGTGCCAGCAGTTACTCGTCAGATGAGCAGTTCTTC. Its translation is CASSYSSDEQFF. The chain is built from TRBV6-5 and TRBJ2-1; no reliable D call. CDR1 and CDR2 from the germline V gene are MNHEY and SVGAGI. Trimming stripped 0 bases from V and 8 bases from J, with 5 bases between. The CDR3 is made up of 12 amino acids.

The rearrangement joins TRBV25-1 to TRBJ1-1, with D unclear. The germline gives CDR1 MGHDK, CDR2 SYGVNS. The CDR3 is 13 residues long. Trimming took off 5 bases at V and 2 bases at J, with 9 bases between the two ends. The CDR3: CASSSRVNTEAFF. CDR3 in DNA: TGTGCCAGCAGTTCCCGAGTTAACACTGAAGCTTTCTTT.

The V call is TRBV27, the J call TRBJ1-5, with 7 bases that match TRBD1. This CDR3 has 17 amino acids. Losses at the gene ends were 3 bases for V and 4 bases for J; bases not matched to a gene: 12. Germline V gene sequence: CDR1 MNHEY, CDR2 SMNVEV (reference sequence). This CDR3 is CASSFRRRGGLNQPQHF. DNA of the CDR3: TGTGCCAGCAGTTTCCGAAGGAGAGGGGGCCTTAATCAGCCCCAGCATTTT.

This clone appeared a single time. The V gene is TRBV25-1, the J gene TRBJ2-3; D not resolved. V was trimmed by 5 bases and J by 6 bases, leaving 6 bases between them. The CDR3 sequence is 11 residues long. Germline assignment: CDR1 MGHDK and CDR2 SYGVNS. CDR3 sequence (DNA): TGTGCCAGCAGTTTGTCGGATACGCAGTATTTT. Residues: CASSLSDTQYF.

This clone was seen once. This chain links TRBV18 with TRBJ1-1, with TRBD1 matching over 8 bases. CDR3 length equals 15 residues. CDR1 and CDR2 (germline): KGHSH, LQKENI. Trimming at V came to 3 bases and at J to 1 base, leaving 4 bases not matched to a gene. The CDR3 coding sequence is TGTGCCAGCTCACCTGCCGGGACAGGGAACACTGAAGCTTTCTTT. Translated, it gives CASSPAGTGNTEAFF.

The rearrangement links TRBV5-4 to TRBJ2-7; D call uncertain. The CDR3 is made up of 14 amino acids. Trimming left V 4 bases short and J 0 bases short, with 11 bases between. The germline gives CDR1 SGHNT, CDR2 YYREEE (reference sequence). CDR3 bases: TGTGCCAGCAGCATGGACCTGAGCTCCTACGAGCAGTACTTC. It specifies CASSMDLSSYEQYF.

The chain has TRBV6-5 and TRBJ2-3; no clear D gene. The length of the CDR3 is 15 residues. Trimming took off 5 bases at V and 4 bases at J, with 16 bases between the two ends. Germline CDR1 and CDR2: MNHEY and SVGAGI. CDR3: CASSTRGVRPDTQYF. DNA of the CDR3: TGTGCCAGCAGTACCCGAGGAGTGAGGCCAGATACGCAGTATTTT.

The J gene is TRBJ2-6, the V gene TRBV6-5, with D possibly matching TRBD2 (6 bases). Germline V gene data show CDR1 as MNHEY and CDR2 as SVGAGI. The CDR3 sequence is 15 residues long. V was trimmed by 2 bases and J by 1 base, leaving 6 bases between them. CDR3: CASSYAGSGANVLTF. In nucleotides, the CDR3 is TGTGCCAGCAGTTACGCGGGGTCTGGGGCCAACGTCCTGACTTTC.

The J gene is TRBJ2-7, the V gene TRBV19; the match to TRBD2 covers 13 bases. CDR3 size: 16 residues. Unmatched junction bases numbered 11, after V lost 6 bases and J lost 6 bases. CDR1 LNHDA and CDR2 SQIVND come from the germline V gene (reference sequence). The CDR3 protein is CASSQLAGGPVGEQYF. The DNA of the CDR3 is TGTGCCAGTAGCCAACTAGCGGGAGGGCCGGTAGGCGAGCAGTACTTC.

V gene TRBV5-1 combines with J gene TRBJ2-2; 12 bases map to TRBD2. Looked up from germline, CDR1 is SGHRS and CDR2 is YFSETQ. The V segment lost 4 bases and the J segment 5 bases; nucleotides outside the gene matches: 6. The CDR3 runs to 16 residues. DNA for the CDR3: TGCGCCAGCAGCACACGACTAGCGGGAGAGACCGGGGAGCTGTTTTTT. Translation gives CASSTRLAGETGELFF. The whole variable domain, remainder taken from reference TRBV5-1 and TRBJ2-2, is KAGVTQTPRYLIKTRGQQVTLSCSPISGHRSVSWYQQTPGQGLQFLFEYFSETQRNKGNFPGRFSGRQFSNSRSEMNVSTLELGDSALYLCASSTRLAGETGELFFGEGSRLTVL.

The rearrangement joins TRBV11-3 to TRBJ2-2, with 10 bases aligning to TRBD2. CDR1 is SGHNT, CDR2 YENEEA, per germline. The CDR3 totals 15 residues. V trimming: 1 base; J trimming: 6 bases; junction bases outside the gene matches: 2. The CDR3 loop reads CASSLAAGGAGELFF. The CDR3 bases are TGTGCCAGCAGCTTAGCAGCGGGAGGGGCCGGGGAGCTGTTTTTT.

The chain links TRBV29-1 to TRBJ2-7; possible D gene TRBD2, 5 bases. V was trimmed by 1 base and J by 1 base, leaving 11 bases between them. Germline assignment: CDR1 SQVTM and CDR2 ANQGSEA. The CDR3 extends over 14 amino acids. The CDR3 here is CSVEGTSESYEQYF. The CDR3 DNA reads as TGCAGCGTTGAAGGGACTTCGGAGTCCTACGAGCAGTACTTC.

The CDR3 DNA reads as TGTGCCAGCAGTAGTATGAGACAGACCTTATCCTACAATGAGCAGTTCTTC. Residues: CASSSMRQTLSYNEQFF. This chain connects TRBV27 to TRBJ2-1; a possible D gene is TRBD1 (5 bases). Trimming shortened V by 5 bases and J by 1 base, and 18 bases separated the two germline ends. The CDR3 contains 17 residues. The V gene's germline CDR1 is MNHEY and CDR2 SMNVEV (reference sequence).